The 19 T cell receptor beta chains presented below share a single source sample, sequenced in a study of response to subunit inactivated influenza vaccine. One entry per CDR3 protein, called by TCRdb with MiXCR from the RT-PCR reads. The sample yields hundreds of thousands of distinct CDR3 sequences, 13% to 15% seen once. The material was PBMCs from blood, obtained 14 days before vaccination. These receptors were obtained from a man aged 50-60 years who received an inactivated influenza vaccine.

There are many counts of this clonotype. The CDR3, as DNA: TGTGCCAGCAGCCAGACGGGGGGCCGTCAAGAGACCCAGTACTTC. It is translated as CASSQTGGRQETQYF. This chain links TRBV4-2 with TRBJ2-5, with D maybe TRBD2 (7 bases). CDR1 and CDR2 (germline): LGHNA, YNFKEQ. Trimming pared 3 bases from V and 2 bases from J, leaving 13 bases between. The CDR3 has 15 residues.

The gene calls are TRBV30 and TRBJ2-3; 7 bases are shared with TRBD2. CDR3 size: 11 residues. Trimming cost V 2 bases and J 11 bases; bases outside gene matches: 4. Germline CDR1 and CDR2: GTSNPN and SVGIG (reference sequence). CDR3 in DNA: TGTGCCTGGAGTCTCACTAGCGTGCAGTATTTT. This translates into CAWSLTSVQYF.

The chain employs TRBV9 and TRBJ2-3; TRBD2 aligns across 10 bases. The V gene's germline CDR1 is SGDLS and CDR2 YYNGEE. V lost 3 bases, J lost 4 bases, and 5 bases stayed unmatched. The CDR3 contains 15 residues. As DNA, the CDR3 is TGTGCCAGCAGCGCCGTACTAGCGGGGTCAGATACGCAGTATTTT. Translation: CASSAVLAGSDTQYF.

This clonotype was recorded many times. The chain recombines TRBV4-3 with TRBJ1-1; tentatively, D is TRBD1 (6 bases). The CDR3 contains 13 residues. Germline-derived CDR1 and CDR2 are LGHNA and YSLEER. V was clipped by 1 base and J by 11 bases, with 14 bases between them. DNA of the CDR3: TGCGCCAGCAGCCAAGGCCCGGGGGCTAGGGCTTTCTTT. Translation: CASSQGPGARAFF.

The chain employs TRBV7-2 and TRBJ2-1; the D is unclear. The CDR3 sequence is 16 residues long. Per the germline V gene, CDR1 is SGHTA and CDR2 is FQGNSA. Trimming stripped 1 base from V and 6 bases from J, with 16 bases between. The CDR3 reads CASSLDEGFLVNEQFF. CDR3 nucleotide sequence: TGTGCCAGCAGCTTAGATGAAGGGTTTCTGGTCAATGAGCAGTTCTTC.

The V gene is TRBV29-1, the J gene TRBJ2-2; perhaps TRBD2 as D (5 bases). Between the trimmed V and J ends, which lost 4 bases and 0 bases, there was a span of 12 bases. This CDR3 contains 15 residues. CDR1 and CDR2 (germline): SQVTM, ANQGSEA. This CDR3 reads CSVAQTGSNTGELFF. DNA for the CDR3: TGCAGCGTTGCCCAGACGGGATCGAACACCGGGGAGCTGTTTTTT.

This clonotype has a handful of counts. The genes are TRBV16 and TRBJ2-7; no firm D call. In germline, CDR1 is KGHSY, CDR2 FQNENV. V lost 0 bases and J lost 7, with 10 bases in between. The CDR3 has 13 residues. The CDR3 is CASSQSTLGEQYF. Written as DNA, the CDR3 is TGTGCCAGCAGCCAATCAACCCTAGGGGAGCAGTACTTC.

This chain uses TRBV5-1 with TRBJ2-2, with 8 positions matching TRBD2. V shed 6 bases, J shed 6 bases, and the junction held 10 bases outside the gene matches. Germline V gene lookup returns CDR1 SGHRS and CDR2 YFSETQ. This CDR3 has 15 residues. CDR3 region: CASNPQGGRSGELFF. The DNA of the CDR3 is TGCGCCAGCAACCCCCAAGGCGGGAGGTCCGGGGAGCTGTTTTTT.

The chain carries TRBV7-9 and TRBJ1-2, with 7 bases lining up with TRBD1. J lost 4 bases, V lost 5 bases, and 10 bases had no gene match. The CDR3 has 15 residues. CDR1 and CDR2 from the germline V gene are SEHNR and FQNEAQ (reference sequence). CDR3 nucleotides: TGTGCCAGCAGCCCCGCCCTCGACAGGGTCTATGGCTACACCTTC. It codes for CASSPALDRVYGYTF. Full variable domain (rest looked up from reference TRBV7-9 and TRBJ1-2): DTGVSQNPRHKITKRGQNVTFRCDPISEHNRLYWYRQTLGQGPEFLTYFQNEAQLEKSRLLSDRFSAERPKGSFSTLEIQRTEQGDSAMYLCASSPALDRVYGYTFGSGTRLTVV.

CDR3 protein: CASSTGGPPSYEQYF. CDR3 nucleotides: TGTGCCAGCAGTACAGGGGGCCCTCCGTCCTACGAGCAGTACTTC. The chain carries TRBV28 and TRBJ2-7; TRBD1 matches 9 bases. The CDR3 consists of 15 residues. CDR1 MDHEN and CDR2 SYDVKM come from the germline V gene. V trimming: 5 bases; J trimming: 1 base; junction bases outside the gene matches: 6.

This clonotype occurred many times. The rearrangement uses TRBV25-1 and TRBJ1-2; 7 nucleotides match TRBD1. This CDR3 has 14 residues. CDR1 is MGHDK, CDR2 SYGVNS, per germline. V gave up 4 bases and J gave up 4 bases; unmatched junction bases: 6. The CDR3 nucleotides read TGTGCCAGCAGTGCGGGACAGTCTGGCTATGGCTACACCTTC. As protein: CASSAGQSGYGYTF.

This clonotype was recorded a few times. V usage is TRBV10-3 and J usage is TRBJ2-5, with D perhaps TRBD2 (8 bases). Trimming took 3 bases from V and 2 from J, leaving 16 bases between them. The CDR3 has 16 amino acids. Germline V gene sequence: CDR1 ENHRY, CDR2 SYGVKD. The CDR3 sequence is CAISDQLAGQQETQYF. The CDR3 bases are TGTGCCATCAGTGATCAGTTAGCGGGACAGCAAGAGACCCAGTACTTC.

This chain joins TRBV4-2 and TRBJ2-1; TRBD2 matches at 12 bases. The ends lost 1 base at V and 8 bases at J; junction bases unmatched: 3. Germline V gene lookup returns CDR1 LGHNA and CDR2 YNFKEQ. The length of the CDR3 is 15 residues. The CDR3 loop is CASSQGTSGIDEQFF. The CDR3 DNA is TGTGCCAGCAGCCAAGGGACTAGCGGGATCGATGAGCAGTTCTTC.

This clonotype was recorded a few times. The J gene is TRBJ1-2, the V gene TRBV7-9; D ambiguous. This CDR3 comprises 13 residues. CDR1 and CDR2 from the germline V gene are SEHNR and FQNEAQ (reference sequence). The V end was cut by 1 base, the J end by 8 bases, with 11 bases between. CDR3 in amino acids: CASSLDAGAGYTF. CDR3 in DNA: TGTGCCAGCAGCTTAGATGCGGGTGCCGGCTACACCTTC.

The table lists this clonotype with a count of one. CDR3 in DNA: TGCAGTGCTAGCGGGCACGGGTCAGATACGCAGTATTTT. Translated: CSASGHGSDTQYF. J is TRBJ2-3 and V is TRBV20-1; no reliable D call. V was shortened by 3 bases and J by 4 bases, with 11 bases between the two germline ends. CDR3 length: 13 amino acids. CDR1 and CDR2 from the germline V gene are DFQATT and SNEGSKA (reference sequence).

This clonotype appeared a few times. The chain links TRBV6-1 to TRBJ2-3; perhaps TRBD2 as D (6 bases). V was cut by 7 bases and J by 2 bases, with 13 bases left in between. CDR1 MNHNS and CDR2 SASEGT come from the germline V gene. The CDR3 consists of 14 residues. The CDR3 DNA reads as TGTGCCAGCAAGAAGTGGGGGGACACAGATACGCAGTATTTT. As protein: CASKKWGDTDTQYF.

This chain connects TRBV14 to TRBJ2-7, with 9 nucleotides matching TRBD1. Per germline, CDR1 SGHDN and CDR2 FVKESK. J gave up 5 bases and V 4 bases, and 6 bases lay outside the gene matches. CDR3 length: 14 residues. The CDR3 spells CASSPRTGANEQYF. In nucleotides, the CDR3 is TGTGCCAGCAGCCCTCGGACAGGGGCGAACGAGCAGTACTTC.

The CDR3 spells CASSIGGLNQPQHF. As DNA, the CDR3 is TGTGCCAGCAGTATCGGGGGGCTCAATCAGCCCCAGCATTTT. The chain uses TRBV6-2 or TRBV6-3 and TRBJ1-5; maybe TRBD1 (6 bases). The CDR3 runs 14 residues. The V and J ends lost 5 bases and 3 bases respectively, with 11 bases between them. Germline CDR1 and CDR2: MNHEY and SVGEGT.

This clonotype came up a few times. The chain couples TRBV6-2 or TRBV6-3 to TRBJ2-7; 9 bases align to TRBD1. J lost 3 bases, V lost 6 bases, and 3 bases had no gene match. The CDR3 totals 13 residues. The germline V gene encodes CDR1 MNHEY and CDR2 SVGEGT. In DNA, the CDR3 is TGTGCCAGCAGACCGACAGGGGGCTACGAGCAGTACTTC. It specifies CASRPTGGYEQYF.